Listed here are 19 T cell receptor beta chains from one sample, sequenced in a study of high-grade serous ovarian cancer treatment subgroups (dated by TCRdb to the early 2020s). Tumor samples were collected prior to definitive surgery or chemotherapy. The receptor library was made with the immunoSEQ multiplex PCR assay. Held by TCRdb, this immuneACCESS table contains in-frame sequences only and omits some clones. Under half of the omission traces to an unresolved V gene where checked; the cause of the rest is unknown. The sample has 10,000 to 12,000 clones on record, roughly 70% of them singletons. The ten largest make up about 4% of the sample. Sequencing was carried out using tumor tissue. The source is a human donor with high-grade serous ovarian cancer.

This clone was observed once. This rearrangement joins TRBV28 to TRBJ1-2; D is undetermined. Trimming removed 4 bases at V and 1 base at J, with 10 bases between. CDR1 is MDHEN, CDR2 SYDVKM, per germline. The CDR3 extends over 14 amino acids. CDR3 sequence reads: CASSSGGGNYGYTF. The CDR3 coding sequence is TGTGCCAGCAGTTCTGGCGGCGGTAACTATGGCTACACCTTC.

The chain uses TRBV6-4 and TRBJ2-3; 9 bases align to TRBD2. This CDR3 contains 16 residues. The junction had 6 bases not matched to a gene; V was cut back by 3 bases and J by 2 bases. Germline V gene data show CDR1 as MRHNA and CDR2 as SNTAGT. The CDR3 sequence is CASSEGLADTTDTQYF. CDR3 in DNA: TGTGCCAGCAGTGAGGGACTAGCAGACACCACAGATACGCAGTATTTT.

The chain uses TRBV25-1 and TRBJ1-2; 7 bases align to TRBD1. This CDR3 has 16 residues. In germline, CDR1 is MGHDK, CDR2 SYGVNS. V lost 2 bases and J lost 8; bases outside the gene matches: 14. CDR3 nucleotide sequence: TGTGCCAGCAGTGAACCCCTACGAGGGGGCGCATCCGGCTACACCTTC. This gives the protein CASSEPLRGGASGYTF.

In its sample, this clone was seen a few times. The CDR3 sequence: CASSAQGALGNEQFF. The CDR3 DNA is TGTGCCAGCAGTGCACAGGGGGCGCTGGGCAATGAGCAGTTCTTC. The gene calls are TRBV6-1 and TRBJ2-1, with 9 bases matching TRBD1. CDR1 is MNHNS and CDR2 is SASEGT in the germline V gene. This CDR3 spans 15 amino acids. The junction had 7 bases not matched to a gene; V was cut back by 4 bases and J by 6 bases.

This clone was counted a few times. The rearrangement links TRBV10-3 to TRBJ2-1; D not resolved. This CDR3 region has 13 residues. The germline gives CDR1 ENHRY, CDR2 SYGVKD. Deletions cut 4 bases from V and 9 bases from J, with 13 bases between. CDR3 sequence (DNA): TGTGCCATCAGTGGGCCACTGTCTGGTGAGCAGTTCTTC. It translates to CAISGPLSGEQFF.

The chain has TRBV5-5 and TRBJ2-7; D is unresolved. With 0 bases removed from V and 7 bases from J, the gap between germline ends came to 8 bases. CDR1 and CDR2 from the germline V gene are SGHKS and YYEKEE (reference sequence). CDR3 length: 12 residues. The CDR3 is CASSLGGREQYF. The DNA for the CDR3 is TGTGCCAGCAGCTTGGGTGGTAGGGAGCAGTACTTC.

The chain couples TRBV5-1 to TRBJ2-1; weak D call: TRBD1 (5 bases). The germline V gene has CDR1 SGHRS and CDR2 YFSETQ. CDR3 length: 14 amino acids. Trimming shortened V by 0 bases and J by 3 bases, and 7 bases separated the two germline ends. CDR3 residues: CASSLGQRYNEQFF. In DNA form, the CDR3 reads TGCGCCAGCAGCTTGGGACAGCGCTACAATGAGCAGTTCTTC.

This chain connects TRBV9 to TRBJ1-2; 12 positions match TRBD1. With V trimmed by 5 bases and J by 8 bases, 4 bases remained unmatched. This CDR3 contains 13 residues. CDR1 SGDLS and CDR2 YYNGEE come from the germline V gene. The CDR3 sequence is CASRGTGGLGYTF. The CDR3 DNA reads as TGTGCCAGCAGGGGGACAGGGGGCCTCGGCTACACCTTC.

The V gene is TRBV11-3, the J gene TRBJ1-6, with TRBD1 matching over 8 bases. Losses at the gene ends were 5 bases for V and 6 bases for J; bases not matched to a gene: 3. The CDR3 is 14 amino acids. CDR1 SGHNT and CDR2 YENEEA come from the germline V gene. CDR3 sequence: CASSHDRGNSPLHF. Here the CDR3 DNA reads TGTGCCAGCAGCCACGACAGGGGTAATTCACCCCTCCACTTT.

The chain combines TRBV18 with TRBJ1-2; no definite D call. The V gene's germline CDR1 is KGHSH and CDR2 LQKENI. This CDR3 has 13 amino acids. Trimming pared 5 bases from V and 8 bases from J, leaving 15 bases between. The CDR3 DNA follows: TGTGCCAGCTCAACGTCGGGGAGGGAAGGCTACACCTTC. Protein: CASSTSGREGYTF.

The rearrangement links TRBV5-4 to TRBJ1-3; tentatively, D is TRBD1 (5 bases). The germline gives CDR1 SGHNT, CDR2 YYREEE (reference sequence). The CDR3 sequence is 15 residues long. V was shortened by 4 bases and J by 2 bases, with 13 bases between the two germline ends. The CDR3 here is CASSLDGGAGNTIYF. DNA for the CDR3: TGTGCCAGCAGCCTTGATGGAGGGGCTGGAAACACCATATATTTT.

V is TRBV28 and J is TRBJ2-7; 11 bases line up with TRBD2. This CDR3 contains 16 residues. CDR1 and CDR2 from the germline V gene are MDHEN and SYDVKM. V dropped 5 bases and J dropped 4; count of bases not matched to a gene: 10. The CDR3 protein is CASSTIAGGPDYEQYF. CDR3 bases: TGTGCCAGCAGTACCATAGCGGGAGGGCCGGATTACGAGCAGTACTTC.

This clone has a handful of counts. The chain employs TRBV7-2 and TRBJ1-1; a possible D gene is TRBD1 (5 bases). This CDR3 comprises 15 residues. V shed 5 bases and J shed 2 bases, with 15 bases lying between them. From germline, CDR1 is SGHTA and CDR2 FQGNSA. CDR3 sequence: CASSRWQGGNTEAFF. CDR3 coding DNA: TGTGCCAGCAGCCGTTGGCAGGGTGGAAACACTGAAGCTTTCTTT. The full variable domain, with the rest looked up from reference TRBV7-2 and TRBJ1-1, is GAGVSQSPSNKVTEKGKDVELRCDPISGHTALYWYRQSLGQGLEFLIYFQGNSAPDKSGLPSDRFSAERTGGSVSTLTIQRTQQEDSAVYLCASSRWQGGNTEAFFGQGTRLTVV.

The rearrangement uses TRBV2 and TRBJ2-2, with TRBD1 identical over 7 bases. Germline lookup yields CDR1 SNHLY and CDR2 FYNNEI. CDR3 length: 16 residues. V lost 7 bases and J lost 1; bases outside the gene matches: 9. The CDR3 coding sequence is TGTGCCAGCAACCACCCGGGACAGATGAACACCGGGGAGCTGTTTTTT. Residues: CASNHPGQMNTGELFF.

The V and J genes are TRBV27 and TRBJ2-3; D ambiguous. The CDR3 has 14 amino acids. The V end was cut by 7 bases, the J end by 0 bases, with 11 bases between. The V gene's germline CDR1 is MNHEY and CDR2 SMNVEV (reference sequence). The CDR3 loop is CASTSLVSTDTQYF. CDR3 bases: TGTGCCAGCACCTCGTTAGTTAGCACAGATACGCAGTATTTT.

CDR3 loop: CASSLGVTTGELFF. The CDR3 nucleotides are TGTGCCAGCAGCCTGGGCGTGACCACCGGGGAGCTGTTTTTT. The chain carries TRBV7-9 and TRBJ2-2, with unresolved D. The CDR3 contains 14 residues. Germline values: CDR1 SEHNR, CDR2 FQNEAQ (reference sequence). The V gene lost 5 bases and the J gene lost 4 bases, with 11 bases spanning the gap.

The genes are TRBV5-5 and TRBJ2-7, with a tentative D call TRBD1 (6 bases). Between the trimmed V and J ends, which lost 3 bases and 3 bases, there was a span of 10 bases. Germline CDR1 SGHKS, CDR2 YYEKEE (reference sequence). This CDR3 contains 13 residues. The CDR3 spells CASSSQGYYEQYF. In DNA, the CDR3 is TGTGCCAGCAGCTCGCAGGGGTACTACGAGCAGTACTTC.

This sequence joins TRBV6-5 and TRBJ2-6; D not resolved. From germline, CDR1 is MNHEY and CDR2 SVGAGI. With 5 bases removed from V and 4 bases from J, the gap between germline ends came to 12 bases. The CDR3 is 15 amino acids. CDR3 DNA: TGTGCCAGCAGTGTAAGACCCGCCGGGGCCAACGTCCTGACTTTC. This translates into CASSVRPAGANVLTF.

CDR3 in amino acids: CASRGPFDQPQHF. The CDR3 DNA reads as TGTGCCAGCAGGGGACCATTTGATCAGCCCCAGCATTTT. This sequence joins TRBV7-3 and TRBJ1-5; D might be TRBD1 (5 bases). Germline CDR1 is SGHTA and CDR2 is FQGTGA. This CDR3 has 13 amino acids. V was pared by 6 bases and J by 5 bases, with 11 bases between.